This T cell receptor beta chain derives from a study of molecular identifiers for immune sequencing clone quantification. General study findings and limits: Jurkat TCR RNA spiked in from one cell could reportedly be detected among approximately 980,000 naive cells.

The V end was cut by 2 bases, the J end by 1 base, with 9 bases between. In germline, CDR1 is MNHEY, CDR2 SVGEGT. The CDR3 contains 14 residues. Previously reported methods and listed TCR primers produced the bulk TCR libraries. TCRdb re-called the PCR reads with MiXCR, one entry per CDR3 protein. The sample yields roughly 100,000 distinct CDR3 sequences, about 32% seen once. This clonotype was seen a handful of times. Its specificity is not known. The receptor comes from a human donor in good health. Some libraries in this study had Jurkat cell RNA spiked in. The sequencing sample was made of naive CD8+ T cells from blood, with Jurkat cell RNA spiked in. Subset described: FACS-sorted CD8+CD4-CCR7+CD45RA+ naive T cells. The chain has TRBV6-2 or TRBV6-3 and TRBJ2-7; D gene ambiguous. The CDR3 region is CASSYPAASYEQYF. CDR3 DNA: TGTGCCAGCAGTTACCCCGCAGCTTCCTACGAGCAGTACTTC.